These 18 T cell receptor beta chains were sequenced from one sample in a study of T cells in Graves' hyperthyroidism and ophthalmopathy. Authors of the study amplified TCR beta CDR3 regions from RNA transcripts. Using the HTBI primer set, a first-round RT-PCR was run on the TCR CDR3. TCRdb re-analysed the multiplex PCR reads in MiXCR, keeping a single row per CDR3 protein. This sample carries approximately 590,000 distinct CDR3 sequences, about 45% of them seen once, and the ten largest clones take just under 8.5%. Sequencing was done on a sample of peripheral blood or thyroid tissue (not recorded which). These receptors were taken from a woman aged 18 to 35 with Graves' hyperthyroidism.

Concerning this clonotype: One end of the junction is discordant with germline, which a read error may explain. The chain carries TRBV11-3 and TRBJ2-5; 10 nucleotides match TRBD2. The germline V gene encodes CDR1 SGHNT and CDR2 YENEEA. This CDR3 comprises 17 residues. Here the CDR3 reads CASSQDGLAGVGETQYF. In DNA form, the CDR3 reads TGCGCCAGCAGCCAAGATGGGCTAGCGGGAGTTGGAGAGACCCAGTACTTC.

V is TRBV14 and J is TRBJ2-7; D unclear. The V and J ends lost 3 bases and 4 bases respectively, with 10 bases between them. Germline CDR1 reads SGHDN; CDR2 reads FVKESK. This CDR3 contains 13 residues. The CDR3: CASSQALQYEQYF. CDR3 bases: TGTGCCAGCAGCCAGGCCCTGCAATACGAGCAGTACTTC.

With respect to this clonotype: This could be a read error, since a much larger clone is one nucleotide away. The chain combines TRBV6-6 with TRBJ1-6, with 9 bases matching TRBD1. V shed 5 bases and J 8 bases; nucleotides not matched to a gene: 1. In germline, CDR1 is MNHNY, CDR2 SVGAGI (reference sequence). CDR3 size: 13 residues. CDR3 region: CASSRQGDSPLHF. CDR3 DNA sequence: TGTGCCAGCAGTCGACAGGGGGATTCACCCCTCCACTTT.

V and J are TRBV29-1 and TRBJ2-7, with D possibly being TRBD2 (5 bases). Trimming shortened V by 0 bases and J by 0 bases, and 9 bases separated the two germline ends. The CDR3 contains 14 residues. Germline assignment: CDR1 SQVTM and CDR2 ANQGSEA. CDR3 DNA sequence: TGCAGCGTTGAAGATCTAGGGAGCTCCTACGAGCAGTACTTC. Encoded protein: CSVEDLGSSYEQYF.

With respect to this clonotype: A much larger clone differs by one base, so this may be a read error. The CDR3: CSAGEGTTNEKLSF. CDR3 DNA: TGCAGCGCCGGGGAGGGAACAACTAATGAAAAACTGTCTTTT. The chain employs TRBV29-1 and TRBJ1-4; D unclear. Germline assignment: CDR1 SQVTM and CDR2 ANQGSEA. CDR3 length: 14 amino acids.

The chain carries TRBV29-1 and TRBJ1-5, with 9 bases lining up with TRBD1. The CDR3 consists of 13 residues. Germline CDR1 and CDR2: SQVTM and ANQGSEA. CDR3 residues: CSGEQGAVQPQHF. CDR3 bases: TGCAGTGGAGAACAGGGGGCTGTTCAGCCCCAGCATTTT.

This clonotype was seen a few times. The chain has TRBV7-2 and TRBJ2-7; 11 nucleotides line up with TRBD1. The CDR3 is made up of 16 amino acids. Germline lookup yields CDR1 SGHTA and CDR2 FQGNSA. V gave up 3 bases and J gave up 3 bases; unmatched junction bases: 7. In DNA, the CDR3 is TGTGCCAGCAGCTTTGGTGGCGGGACAGGGGGCTACGAGCAGTACTTC. Its protein product is CASSFGGGTGGYEQYF.

This clonotype was counted only a few times. One junction end disagrees with the germline gene, perhaps due to a read error. The chain joins TRBV5-1 to TRBJ1-1; 8 nucleotides align to TRBD1. The CDR3 consists of 15 residues. Looked up from germline, CDR1 is SGHRS and CDR2 is YFSETQ. This chain's CDR3 is CASSLKGQGGTEAFF. The CDR3 coding sequence is TGTGCCAGCAGCTTGAAAGGACAGGGAGGCACTGAAGCTTTCTTT.

On this clonotype itself: Mismatch with germline at one junction end may stem from a read error. This chain links TRBV10-3 with TRBJ1-5; 10 bases agree with TRBD1. In germline, CDR1 is ENHRY, CDR2 SYGVKD. CDR3 length: 14 amino acids. The CDR3 loop is CAISETGGRQPQHF. The CDR3 DNA reads TGCGCCATCAGTGAGACAGGGGGCAGACAGCCCCAGCATTTT.

This chain links TRBV6-6 with TRBJ1-2; 8 bases map to TRBD1. Germline lookup yields CDR1 MNHNY and CDR2 SVGAGI (reference sequence). CDR3 size: 14 residues. The V gene end was trimmed by 5 bases and the J gene end by 8 bases; junction bases not matched to a gene: 10. DNA for the CDR3: TGTGCCAGCAGTGAACAACAGGGGGAGGACGGCTACACCTTC. Translation gives CASSEQQGEDGYTF.

This chain joins TRBV29-1 and TRBJ1-2, with a possible D match to TRBD1 (5 bases). V dropped 8 bases and J dropped 4 bases, with 20 bases sitting between them. Per the germline V gene, CDR1 is SQVTM and CDR2 is ANQGSEA. This CDR3 comprises 14 residues. Here the CDR3 reads CSSLRDGRVYGYTF. CDR3 bases: TGCAGCAGTTTACGGGACGGCCGCGTCTATGGCTACACCTTC.

The chain joins TRBV29-1 to TRBJ1-2; D ambiguous. V was pared by 4 bases and J by 6 bases, with 9 bases between. The CDR3 has 11 amino acids. Germline V gene sequence: CDR1 SQVTM, CDR2 ANQGSEA. CDR3 region: CSVVRGDGYTF. DNA of the CDR3: TGCAGCGTTGTTCGGGGAGATGGCTACACCTTC.

This clonotype was seen a few times. This sequence joins TRBV20-1 and TRBJ2-7; TRBD2 is a possible D gene (6 bases). This CDR3 region has 13 residues. Germline CDR1 reads DFQATT; CDR2 reads SNEGSKA (reference sequence). V was trimmed by 0 bases and J by 4 bases, leaving 10 bases between them. The CDR3, as DNA: TGCAGTGCTAGAGAACCTCGGGGGTACGAGCAGTACTTC. It encodes CSAREPRGYEQYF.

This clonotype was observed a single time. The chain has TRBV25-1 and TRBJ1-2; 9 bases agree with TRBD1. This CDR3 contains 16 residues. With V trimmed by 2 bases and J by 6 bases, 10 bases remained unmatched. The germline V gene has CDR1 MGHDK and CDR2 SYGVNS. CDR3 sequence reads: CASSEPGQGYSHGYTF. CDR3 bases: TGTGCCAGCAGTGAACCGGGACAGGGTTATTCGCATGGCTACACCTTC.

This clonotype appeared many times. The chain has TRBV9 and TRBJ1-2; 9 bases map to TRBD1. Trimming cost V 5 bases and J 6 bases; bases outside gene matches: 5. The germline V gene encodes CDR1 SGDLS and CDR2 YYNGEE. The CDR3 runs to 13 residues. CDR3 sequence (DNA): TGTGCCAGCAGTCCAGGGACAGGGAATGGCTACACCTTC. Protein product: CASSPGTGNGYTF.

The chain is built from TRBV12-3 or TRBV12-4 and TRBJ1-5; 7 nucleotides align to TRBD1. This CDR3 contains 14 residues. The CDR3, as DNA: TGTGCTAGTGGTTTGGTGACAGGGCATCAGCCCCAGCATTTT. It specifies CASGLVTGHQPQHF.

The chain carries TRBV5-1 and TRBJ2-7, with TRBD1 identical over 11 bases. The V gene end was trimmed by 5 bases and the J gene end by 6 bases; junction bases not matched to a gene: 4. CDR1 and CDR2 from the germline V gene are SGHRS and YFSETQ. The CDR3 extends over 13 amino acids. CDR3 in DNA: TGCGCCAGCAGTTGGGACAGGGGGTCCGAGCAGTACTTC. As protein: CASSWDRGSEQYF.

Remarks on this clonotype: Mismatch with germline at one junction end may stem from a read error. The V gene is TRBV7-9, the J gene TRBJ2-2; D is perhaps TRBD1 or TRBD2 (5 bases each). The germline CDR1 and CDR2 sequences are SEHNR and FQNEAQ (reference sequence). This CDR3 is built from 16 residues. This CDR3 reads CASTQGWQGETEELFF. The CDR3, as DNA: TGTGCCAGCACCCAAGGTTGGCAGGGAGAGACCGAGGAGCTGTTTTTT. Full variable domain (outside the CDR3, taken from reference TRBV7-9 and TRBJ2-2): DTGVSQNPRHKITKRGQNVTFRCDPISEHNRLYWYRQTLGQGPEFLTYFQNEAQLEKSRLLSDRFSAERPKGSFSTLEIQRTEQGDSAMYLCASTQGWQGETEELFFGEGSRLTVL.